This TCR beta chain was captured in a study of cytomegalovirus exposure and HLA in healthy donors. Across the whole study: About 82 million unique TCRs from HLA-typed donors were held in an early release of data. Overall study results and limits: In an earlier analysis, about 87% or about 30%: the productive usage of most TCR beta V segments. Apart from CMV serostatus, no immune exposure information was available.

The PCR contained 60 Vbeta and 13 Jbeta primers. TCRdb's copy holds only in-frame clones and misses some; the assay was immunoSEQ multiplex PCR. The sample gives tens of thousands of clones, 74% of which show up once; 6.3% is in the top ten. This clone was detected a few times. Its antigen is not known. The sequenced sample was PBMCs. The TCR sequence derives from a man in his thirties or forties in good health and CMV-seronegative.

The CDR3 here is CASSSALGSNEKLFF. The CDR3 nucleotides read TGTGCCAGCAGCTCGGCCCTAGGGAGTAATGAAAAACTGTTTTTT. This chain uses TRBV5-4 with TRBJ1-4; D is ambiguous. This CDR3 has 15 amino acids. V lost 3 bases and J 4 bases, leaving 13 bases between the germline ends. CDR1 and CDR2 (germline): SGHNT, YYREEE (reference sequence).